This record looks at one T cell receptor beta chain sequence and its context. Study processing details: Estimated nucleated cell counts came from reference gene primer amplification. TCRdb's copy holds only in-frame clones and misses some; the assay was immunoSEQ multiplex PCR. V and J calls and clone size come straight from that table; D and trimming were deduced from the DNA. The sample holds about 300,000 clones, less than 85% seen once. Germline V CDR1 and CDR2: GTSNPN, SVGIG (reference sequence). This CDR3 region has 15 residues. With 3 bases clipped from V and 1 base from J, the junction kept 5 bases outside the gene matches. The entry originates in a study of blood T cell repertoires in COVID-19.

This TCR came from a human donor with COVID-19, enrolled during active disease. The donor label of this sample is uncertain. The specimen sequenced was peripheral blood. V is TRBV30 and J is TRBJ2-3; 9 bases align to TRBD1. CDR3 region: CAWSTGGWGTDTQYF. In DNA, the CDR3 is TGTGCCTGGAGCACAGGGGGCTGGGGCACAGATACGCAGTATTTT.